This T cell receptor beta chain was sequenced in a study of shared clonotypes between healthy human individuals. About the study: CD4 naive cells filled three plates per donor, CD4 memory three, CD8 naive two and CD8 memory one. Findings of the study overall: For naive CD4 cells, roughly 4.6% of clonotypes were shared across a handful of donors. Memory subsets generally showed smaller estimated richness than naive subsets did. Limited genetic and exposure-history diversity came from having few donors.

Sequencing used immunoSEQ multiplex PCR; TCRdb keeps in-frame clones, though not all of them. The table lists roughly 2.6 million clones, approximately 92% of them singletons. Losses at the gene ends were 4 bases for V and 4 bases for J; bases not matched to a gene: 11. CDR3 length equals 15 residues. Germline V CDR1 and CDR2: SGHRS, YFSETQ. On this clone: The antigen remains undetermined.

Sample: naive CD4+ T cells sorted from blood. Subset meaning: CD45RA+ positively selected. This rearrangement joins TRBV5-1 to TRBJ2-7; 7 bases fit TRBD2. The TCR was taken from a young man in good health. The CDR3 nucleotides read TGCGCCAGCAGCCCCGAGGCGGGAGCCAGGTACGAGCAGTACTTC. Encoded protein: CASSPEAGARYEQYF. Combining the CDR3 with reference TRBV5-1 and TRBJ2-7 gives the whole variable domain KAGVTQTPRYLIKTRGQQVTLSCSPISGHRSVSWYQQTPGQGLQFLFEYFSETQRNKGNFPGRFSGRQFSNSRSEMNVSTLELGDSALYLCASSPEAGARYEQYFGPGTRLTVT.